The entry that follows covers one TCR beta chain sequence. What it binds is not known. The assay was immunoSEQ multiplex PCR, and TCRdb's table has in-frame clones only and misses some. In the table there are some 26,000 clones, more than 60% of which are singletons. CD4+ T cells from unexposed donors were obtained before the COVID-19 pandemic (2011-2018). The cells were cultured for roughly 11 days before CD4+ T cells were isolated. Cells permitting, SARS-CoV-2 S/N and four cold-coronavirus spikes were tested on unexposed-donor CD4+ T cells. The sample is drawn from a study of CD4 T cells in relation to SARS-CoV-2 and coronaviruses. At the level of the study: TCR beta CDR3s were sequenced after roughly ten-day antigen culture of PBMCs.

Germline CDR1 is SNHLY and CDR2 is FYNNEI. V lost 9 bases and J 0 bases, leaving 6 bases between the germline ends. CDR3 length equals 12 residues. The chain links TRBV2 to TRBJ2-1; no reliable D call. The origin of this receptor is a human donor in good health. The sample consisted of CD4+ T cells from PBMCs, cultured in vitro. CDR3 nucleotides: TGTGCCAGACACCGCTCCTACAATGAGCAGTTCTTC. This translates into CARHRSYNEQFF.